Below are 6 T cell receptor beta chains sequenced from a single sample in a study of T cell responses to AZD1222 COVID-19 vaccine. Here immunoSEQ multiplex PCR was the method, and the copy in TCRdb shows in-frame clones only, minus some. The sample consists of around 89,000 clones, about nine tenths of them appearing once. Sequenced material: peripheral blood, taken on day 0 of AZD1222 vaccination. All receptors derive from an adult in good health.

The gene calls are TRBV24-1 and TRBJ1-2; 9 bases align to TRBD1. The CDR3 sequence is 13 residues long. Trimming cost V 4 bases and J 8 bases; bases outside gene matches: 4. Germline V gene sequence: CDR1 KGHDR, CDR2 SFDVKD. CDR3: CATSEGQGGGYTF. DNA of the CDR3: TGTGCCACCAGTGAGGGACAGGGAGGCGGCTACACCTTC.

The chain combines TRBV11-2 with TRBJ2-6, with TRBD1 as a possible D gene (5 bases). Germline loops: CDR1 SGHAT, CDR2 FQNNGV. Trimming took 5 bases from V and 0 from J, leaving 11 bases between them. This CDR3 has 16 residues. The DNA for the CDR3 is TGTGCCAGCAGCCCACGACAGAGCTCTGGGGCCAACGTCCTGACTTTC. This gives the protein CASSPRQSSGANVLTF.

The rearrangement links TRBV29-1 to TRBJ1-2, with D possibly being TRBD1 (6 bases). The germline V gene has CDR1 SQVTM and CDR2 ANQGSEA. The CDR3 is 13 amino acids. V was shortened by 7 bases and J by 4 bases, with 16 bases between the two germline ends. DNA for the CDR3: TGCAGCGGAGATATGGGGGGGCCCTATGGCTACACCTTC. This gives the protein CSGDMGGPYGYTF.

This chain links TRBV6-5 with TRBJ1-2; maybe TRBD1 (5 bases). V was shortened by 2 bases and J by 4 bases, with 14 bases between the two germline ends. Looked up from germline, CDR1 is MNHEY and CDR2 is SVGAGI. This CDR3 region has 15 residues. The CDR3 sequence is CASSYAPTGSYGYTF. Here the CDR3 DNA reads TGTGCCAGCAGTTACGCTCCAACAGGTTCCTATGGCTACACCTTC.

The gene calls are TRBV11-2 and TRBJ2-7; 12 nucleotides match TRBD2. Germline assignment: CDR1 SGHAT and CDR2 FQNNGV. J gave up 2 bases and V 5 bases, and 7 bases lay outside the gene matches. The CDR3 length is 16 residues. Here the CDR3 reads CASSQGASGGAYEQYF. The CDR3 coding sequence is TGTGCCAGCAGCCAGGGGGCTAGCGGGGGGGCCTACGAGCAGTACTTC.

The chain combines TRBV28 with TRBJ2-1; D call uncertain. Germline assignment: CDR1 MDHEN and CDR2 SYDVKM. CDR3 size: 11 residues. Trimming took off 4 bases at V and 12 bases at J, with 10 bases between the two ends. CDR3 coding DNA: TGTGCCAGCAGTTCCGAAAATAGGCAGTTCTTC. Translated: CASSSENRQFF. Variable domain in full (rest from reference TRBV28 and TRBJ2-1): DVKVTQSSRYLVKRTGEKVFLECVQDMDHENMFWYRQDPGLGLRLIYFSYDVKMKEKGDIPEGYSVSREKKERFSLILESASTNQTSMYLCASSSENRQFFGPGTRLTVL.